Shown below are 28 T cell receptor beta chains from a single sample sequenced in a study of cytomegalovirus exposure and HLA in healthy donors. The PCR ran on 60 Vbeta and 13 Jbeta primers. TCRdb's copy holds only in-frame clones and misses some; the assay was immunoSEQ multiplex PCR. The table includes fewer than 200,000 clones, 71% detected once. What was sequenced was PBMCs. Source of these receptors: a girl between 10 and 17 years old in good health and CMV-seronegative.

The chain carries TRBV10-1 and TRBJ2-1, with 9 positions matching TRBD1. This CDR3 has 14 amino acids. The V gene end was trimmed by 4 bases and the J gene end by 8 bases; junction bases not matched to a gene: 6. Germline CDR1 WNHNN, CDR2 SYGVQD (reference sequence). The CDR3 sequence is CASSGTGARYEQFF. CDR3 DNA sequence: TGCGCCAGCAGTGGGACAGGGGCGAGGTATGAGCAGTTCTTC.

This clone showed up just once. The rearrangement uses TRBV11-2 and TRBJ2-3; D is undetermined. The CDR3 has 16 residues. Trimming removed 2 bases from V and 0 bases from J, with 12 bases in between. Germline lookup yields CDR1 SGHAT and CDR2 FQNNGV. CDR3 sequence (DNA): TGTGCCAGCAGCTTAACGACACCTTCAAGCACAGATACGCAGTATTTT. Protein sequence: CASSLTTPSSTDTQYF.

This clone is a singleton in its sample. This sequence joins TRBV5-1 and TRBJ2-7; possibly TRBD2 for D (6 bases). The germline gives CDR1 SGHRS, CDR2 YFSETQ. The CDR3 is 13 residues long. V gave up 4 bases and J gave up 11 bases, with 19 bases separating them. The chain's CDR3 is CASSPEEGLAEYF. CDR3 DNA sequence: TGCGCCAGCAGCCCGGAGGAGGGTCTCGCCGAGTACTTC.

V is TRBV7-2 and J is TRBJ2-2; no clear D. V was cut by 11 bases and J by 4 bases, with 11 bases left in between. This CDR3 has 12 amino acids. Germline CDR1 SGHTA, CDR2 FQGNSA. CDR3 protein: CAYDTVTGELFF. DNA of the CDR3: TGTGCCTACGACACAGTCACCGGGGAGCTGTTTTTT.

The sample holds one count of this clone. The V gene is TRBV6-1, the J gene TRBJ2-7; perhaps TRBD1 as D (6 bases). Trimming removed 3 bases from V and 2 bases from J, with 14 bases in between. This CDR3 is 15 amino acids long. Germline V gives CDR1 MNHNS, CDR2 SASEGT. The CDR3 here is CASSDRDTQAYEQYF. The CDR3 DNA reads TGTGCCAGCAGTGACCGGGACACACAAGCCTACGAGCAGTACTTC.

The V gene is TRBV29-1, the J gene TRBJ2-2; TRBD1 aligns across 7 bases. Germline loops: CDR1 SQVTM, CDR2 ANQGSEA. The CDR3 length is 14 residues. J lost 0 bases, V lost 4 bases, and 2 bases had no gene match. As DNA, the CDR3 is TGCAGCGTTGGGGACAGTGCGAACACCGGGGAGCTGTTTTTT. Residues: CSVGDSANTGELFF.

V and J are TRBV5-1 and TRBJ2-1; 11 bases are a match to TRBD2. V gave up 0 bases and J gave up 7 bases; unmatched junction bases: 3. The CDR3 is 15 amino acids. Germline assignment: CDR1 SGHRS and CDR2 YFSETQ. This CDR3 is CASSLVSSGGNEQFF. The CDR3 DNA is TGCGCCAGCAGCTTGGTTTCTAGCGGGGGGAATGAGCAGTTCTTC.

In regard to this clone: At one end, the junction sequence differs from germline, possibly due to a read error. The chain is built from TRBV12-5 and TRBJ2-7; TRBD1 matches at 9 bases. This CDR3 has 14 residues. Germline V gives CDR1 LGHNT, CDR2 FRNRAP. CDR3 amino acids: CASGFGETPGQGGF. The DNA for the CDR3 is TGTGCTAGTGGTTTTGGGGAGACGCCGGGACAGGGTGGATTC.

The chain combines TRBV27 with TRBJ1-5; the D is unclear. CDR1 MNHEY and CDR2 SMNVEV come from the germline V gene (reference sequence). The CDR3 loop spans 13 amino acids. Trimming took 6 bases from V and 4 from J, leaving 10 bases between them. CDR3 amino acids: CASRLKANQPQHF. The CDR3 region has the DNA TGTGCCAGCAGATTAAAAGCAAATCAGCCCCAGCATTTT.

This clone has just a few counts. The rearrangement links TRBV4-1 to TRBJ2-1; 7 bases align to TRBD1. After removal of 2 bases from V and 7 bases from J, the junction contained 5 bases not matched to a gene. Germline CDR1 reads MGHRA; CDR2 reads YSYEKL. The length of the CDR3 is 14 residues. The CDR3 here is CASSQRTGVNEQFF. The CDR3 nucleotides read TGCGCCAGCAGCCAAAGAACAGGGGTAAATGAGCAGTTCTTC.

The chain uses TRBV5-4 and TRBJ1-1; unclear D gene. Germline V gene data show CDR1 as SGHNT and CDR2 as YYREEE (reference sequence). Trimming shortened V by 0 bases and J by 7 bases, and 10 bases separated the two germline ends. The CDR3 contains 13 residues. CDR3 coding DNA: TGTGCCAGCAGCTTGGTCAGTGCCAATGAAGCTTTCTTT. This encodes CASSLVSANEAFF.

V usage is TRBV5-1 and J usage is TRBJ1-2; D not resolved. The CDR3 is 13 amino acids. The germline V gene encodes CDR1 SGHRS and CDR2 YFSETQ. V was cut by 7 bases and J by 7 bases, with 17 bases left in between. CDR3 coding DNA: TGCGCCAGCCGCGATCTGAAAACAGTTGGCTACACCTTC. Its translation: CASRDLKTVGYTF.

The DNA of the CDR3 is TGTGCCAGCAGCTCCCCCAGGACAGGGGACAACACCGGGGAGCTGTTTTTT. It encodes CASSSPRTGDNTGELFF. V is TRBV13 and J is TRBJ2-2; TRBD1 matches at 9 bases. Losses at the gene ends were 4 bases for V and 2 bases for J; bases not matched to a gene: 8. CDR3 length: 17 amino acids. Germline-derived CDR1 and CDR2 are PRHDT and FYEKMQ (reference sequence).

The rearrangement uses TRBV6-1 and TRBJ2-2; TRBD1 matches 8 bases. Germline values: CDR1 MNHNS, CDR2 SASEGT. The V gene end was trimmed by 7 bases and the J gene end by 1 base; junction bases not matched to a gene: 5. The CDR3 is made up of 15 amino acids. This CDR3 reads CASTTRGRNTGELFF. In nucleotides, the CDR3 is TGTGCCAGCACCACCAGGGGGCGGAACACCGGGGAGCTGTTTTTT.

This chain uses TRBV10-3 with TRBJ1-5, with no clear D. Trimming removed 2 bases from V and 0 bases from J, with 5 bases in between. This CDR3 comprises 14 residues. Germline V CDR1 and CDR2: ENHRY, SYGVKD. The CDR3 coding sequence is TGTGCCATCAGTGAGACAGATAGCAATCAGCCCCAGCATTTT. Protein product: CAISETDSNQPQHF.

This clone was seen a single time. The rearrangement joins TRBV14 to TRBJ2-6, with D tentatively TRBD1 (6 bases). Per germline, CDR1 SGHDN and CDR2 FVKESK. This CDR3 region has 18 residues. Trimming pared 2 bases from V and 0 bases from J, leaving 14 bases between. The CDR3 DNA follows: TGTGCCAGCAGCCAAAGACAGGCCGAAGTCTCTGGGGCCAACGTCCTGACTTTC. Protein product: CASSQRQAEVSGANVLTF.

V and J are TRBV5-1 and TRBJ1-1, with TRBD1 matching over 7 bases. This CDR3 region has 15 residues. Trimming took 3 bases from V and 4 from J; bases not matched to a gene: 9. Germline-derived CDR1 and CDR2 are SGHRS and YFSETQ. The CDR3 spells CASSSQNSGGTEAFF. The DNA of the CDR3 is TGCGCCAGCAGCTCACAAAACTCAGGGGGCACTGAAGCTTTCTTT.

The rearrangement links TRBV7-6 to TRBJ2-7, with no clear D. Germline values: CDR1 SGHVS, CDR2 FNYEAQ. Trimming removed 1 base from V and 2 bases from J, with 9 bases in between. The CDR3 covers 14 residues. The CDR3 DNA is TGTGCCAGCAGCTTAGGAGGCAGAACCTACGAGCAGTACTTC. Protein sequence: CASSLGGRTYEQYF.

The chain is built from TRBV5-1 and TRBJ1-5, with unresolved D. CDR3 size: 15 residues. In germline, CDR1 is SGHRS, CDR2 YFSETQ. V lost 0 bases, J lost 2 bases, and 9 bases lay in between. The CDR3 protein is CASSLGPGGNQPQHF. The CDR3 DNA sequence: TGCGCCAGCAGCTTGGGGCCAGGCGGCAATCAGCCCCAGCATTTT.

This clone was recorded once. This sequence joins TRBV2 and TRBJ2-5; D is uncertain. The CDR3 is 15 residues long. Germline V CDR1 and CDR2: SNHLY, FYNNEI. Trimming stripped 3 bases from V and 3 bases from J, with 14 bases between. In nucleotides, the CDR3 is TGTGCCAGCAGTGACGTTCGGGTCCCGGAAGAGACCCAGTACTTC. Protein product: CASSDVRVPEETQYF.

The chain has TRBV19 and TRBJ2-7; TRBD1 is a possible D gene (5 bases). The CDR3 loop spans 13 amino acids. The germline CDR1 and CDR2 sequences are LNHDA and SQIVND (reference sequence). V shed 3 bases and J shed 9 bases, with 15 bases lying between them. CDR3 amino acids: CASSMGRVDGQYF. CDR3 coding DNA: TGTGCCAGTAGTATGGGCAGGGTTGATGGGCAGTACTTC.

CDR3 amino acids: CASSYWTGHTGELFF. As DNA, the CDR3 is TGTGCCAGCAGTTATTGGACAGGGCACACCGGGGAGCTGTTTTTT. V and J are TRBV6-9 and TRBJ2-2; TRBD1 aligns across 8 bases. This CDR3 region has 15 residues. Germline V gene sequence: CDR1 MNHGY, CDR2 SVAAGI. V dropped 1 base and J dropped 3; count of bases not matched to a gene: 1.

This chain joins TRBV9 and TRBJ2-2; no definite D call. This CDR3 spans 12 amino acids. Germline loops: CDR1 SGDLS, CDR2 YYNGEE. V gave up 2 bases and J gave up 5 bases, with 4 bases separating them. CDR3 sequence (DNA): TGTGCCAGCAGCGTCCCTACCGGGGAGCTGTTTTTT. The encoded protein is CASSVPTGELFF.

This sequence joins TRBV30 and TRBJ2-5; the match to TRBD2 covers 10 bases. This CDR3 contains 14 residues. In germline, CDR1 is GTSNPN, CDR2 SVGIG (reference sequence). V lost 3 bases, J lost 3 bases, and 4 bases stayed unmatched. CDR3 region: CAWRRLAGEETQYF. The CDR3 nucleotides are TGTGCCTGGAGGCGCCTAGCGGGGGAAGAGACCCAGTACTTC.

This clone has only a few counts. The CDR3 loop reads CASSEQGAMDTEAFF. The CDR3 DNA is TGTGCCAGCAGTGAACAGGGGGCAATGGACACTGAAGCTTTCTTT. The chain couples TRBV2 to TRBJ1-1, with TRBD1 matching 8 bases. Germline CDR1 is SNHLY and CDR2 is FYNNEI. The V gene end was trimmed by 2 bases and the J gene end by 3 bases; junction bases not matched to a gene: 5. The CDR3 has 15 residues.

The chain couples TRBV5-1 to TRBJ2-7; D is ambiguous. Looked up from germline, CDR1 is SGHRS and CDR2 is YFSETQ. This CDR3 contains 13 residues. V was cut by 2 bases and J by 3 bases, with 9 bases left in between. DNA for the CDR3: TGCGCCAGCAGCTTCGGTCCGGTCTACGAGCAGTACTTC. Translating it yields CASSFGPVYEQYF.

The chain recombines TRBV5-4 with TRBJ2-5; 9 nucleotides agree with TRBD1. Germline values: CDR1 SGHNT, CDR2 YYREEE (reference sequence). V gave up 4 bases and J gave up 4 bases; unmatched junction bases: 5. The CDR3 is 14 residues long. The CDR3 DNA is TGTGCCAGCAGCAGGGGACAGGGAATAGAGACCCAGTACTTC. This codes for CASSRGQGIETQYF.

The rearrangement links TRBV7-3 to TRBJ2-2; TRBD1 might be the D (7 bases). Trimming took 4 bases from V and 1 from J, leaving 10 bases between them. This CDR3 comprises 15 residues. The germline V gene has CDR1 SGHTA and CDR2 FQGTGA. DNA for the CDR3: TGTGCCAGCAGCTCCAGGGGGGTGAACACCGGGGAGCTGTTTTTT. Translating gives CASSSRGVNTGELFF. Based on the CDR3 plus reference TRBV7-3 and TRBJ2-2, the full variable domain is GAGVSQTPSNKVTEKGKYVELRCDPISGHTALYWYRQSLGQGPEFLIYFQGTGAADDSGLPNDRFFAVRPEGSVSTLKIQRTERGDSAVYLCASSSRGVNTGELFFGEGSRLTVL.